This T cell receptor beta chain was sequenced for a study of T cell responses to AZD1222 COVID-19 vaccine. On the study more broadly: Recipients boosted at about 4 weeks or about 12 weeks are pooled.

The germline gives CDR1 LGHDT, CDR2 YNNKEL (reference sequence). Deletions cut 1 base from V and 6 bases from J, with 9 bases between. The CDR3 contains 13 residues. The study's findings and limits: White British donors predominated, females outnumbered males, and clonal diversity was possibly underestimated. Repertoire sampling was restricted to post-peak T cell response timepoints.

The protocol was immunoSEQ multiplex PCR, while the TCRdb copy is restricted to in-frame clones and leaves out a portion. The data contain about 120,000 clones, roughly 91% of them singletons. This clone was counted a few times. The antigen is undetermined. The receptor comes from an adult in good health. The source was peripheral blood, collected on day 0 of AZD1222 vaccination. This sequence joins TRBV3-1 (or the pseudogene TRBV3-2) and TRBJ2-5, with D uncertain. Here the CDR3 reads CASSQGPAQTQYF. Written as DNA, the CDR3 is TGTGCCAGCAGCCAAGGGCCCGCTCAGACCCAGTACTTC.